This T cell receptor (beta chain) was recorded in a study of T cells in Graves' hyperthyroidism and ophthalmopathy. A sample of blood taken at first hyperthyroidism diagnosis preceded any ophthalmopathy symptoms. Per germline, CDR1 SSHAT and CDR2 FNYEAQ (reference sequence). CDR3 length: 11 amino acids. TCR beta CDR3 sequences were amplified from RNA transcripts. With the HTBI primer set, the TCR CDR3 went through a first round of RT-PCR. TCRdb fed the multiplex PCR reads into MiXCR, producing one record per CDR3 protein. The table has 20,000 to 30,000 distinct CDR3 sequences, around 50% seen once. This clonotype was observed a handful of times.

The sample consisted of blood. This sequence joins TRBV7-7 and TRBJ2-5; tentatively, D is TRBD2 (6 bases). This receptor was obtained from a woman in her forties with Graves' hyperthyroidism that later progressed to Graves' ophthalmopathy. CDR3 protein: CAIRENGTQYF. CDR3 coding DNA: TGTGCTATCCGGGAGAATGGGACCCAGTACTTC. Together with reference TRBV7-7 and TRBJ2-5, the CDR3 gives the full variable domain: GAGVSQSPRYKVTKRGQDVTLRCDPISSHATLYWYQQALGQGPEFLTYFNYEAQPDKSGLPSDRFSAERPEGSISTLTIQRTEQRDSAMYRCAIRENGTQYFGPGTRLLVL.